Given below is one T cell receptor (beta chain) in context. A sample-barcoded 5' primer and a J-beta primer mix were used in a second PCR of roughly 6 to 11 cycles. Each CDR3 protein is one row after TCRdb ran MiXCR on the 5' RACE reads. The repertoire consists of fewer than 1,000,000 distinct CDR3 sequences, with around 43% occurring once and the leading ten covering about 21%. Germline V lookup: CDR1 MDHEN, CDR2 SYDVKM. This CDR3 has 16 residues. Trimming stripped 5 bases from V and 0 bases from J, with 13 bases between. The data are from a study of blood T cells in healthy people across ages. Study background: Template switching caught about one barcoded beta molecule for each two T cells.

Sample: blood. The clonotype comes from a man in his 60s in good health. The chain uses TRBV28 and TRBJ2-2; a weak D match, TRBD2 (5 bases). CDR3: CASSPLTGTNTGELFF. In DNA form, the CDR3 reads TGTGCCAGCAGTCCTTTGACCGGGACGAACACCGGGGAGCTGTTTTTT. The whole variable domain, remainder taken from reference TRBV28 and TRBJ2-2, is DVKVTQSSRYLVKRTGEKVFLECVQDMDHENMFWYRQDPGLGLRLIYFSYDVKMKEKGDIPEGYSVSREKKERFSLILESASTNQTSMYLCASSPLTGTNTGELFFGEGSRLTVL.